This T cell receptor beta chain was sequenced for a study of graft-versus-host responses after intestinal transplantation. Study context: Multivisceral, liver-intestinal, or isolated intestinal transplants were given to recipients.

Deletions cut 0 bases from V and 5 bases from J, with 17 bases between. CDR1 is SGDLS, CDR2 YYNGEE, per germline. This CDR3 is 16 amino acids long. The table came from immunoSEQ multiplex PCR; TCRdb's copy has only in-frame clones and leaves some out. This table holds some 97,000 clones, about 88% found once. Comment on this clone: Its target is unknown.

The clonotype originates from a human donor who was the organ donor for an intestinal transplant. V and J are TRBV9 and TRBJ1-1; TRBD1 might be the D (5 bases). The source material was unstimulated CD4+ T cells sorted from spleen or lymph node cells, sampled before transplant. The CDR3 nucleotides are TGTGCCAGCAGCGTAGGTCCCCCTTCTTCAGGGACTGAAGCTTTCTTT. It encodes CASSVGPPSSGTEAFF.